This T cell receptor (beta chain) emerged from a study of T cell repertoires in cytomegalovirus infection. Study details: Recently identified HLA-C-restricted CMV epitopes and well-studied HLA-B-restricted CMV epitopes were used by the study. Signatures in public TCR beta sequences pointed to both CMV infection and matching HLA type. Study outcomes and limitations: Cumulative frequency (of public TCR beta family members) identified carriers of CMV plus the relevant HLA.

TCRdb re-derived calls from the reads in MiXCR, one entry per CDR3 protein. Of about 770,000 distinct CDR3 sequences in the sample, roughly 29% were seen once. This clonotype was picked up many times. Its specificity is unknown. This CDR3 has 14 residues. Germline CDR1 reads MNHEY; CDR2 reads SVGAGI. V lost 2 bases to trimming and J lost 11 bases, with 16 bases between them. Sample: cultured CD8+ T cells from PBMCs, taken from culture after CMV antigen stimulation. The receptor's source is a human donor in good health (CMV status not recorded). Some clones in this sample may be carry-over from other donors' samples. V is TRBV6-5 and J is TRBJ1-5, with D possibly matching TRBD1 (6 bases). CDR3 nucleotides: TGTGCCAGCAGTTACGACAGGAAAAATCTGGCCCAGCATTTT. Translation: CASSYDRKNLAQHF.